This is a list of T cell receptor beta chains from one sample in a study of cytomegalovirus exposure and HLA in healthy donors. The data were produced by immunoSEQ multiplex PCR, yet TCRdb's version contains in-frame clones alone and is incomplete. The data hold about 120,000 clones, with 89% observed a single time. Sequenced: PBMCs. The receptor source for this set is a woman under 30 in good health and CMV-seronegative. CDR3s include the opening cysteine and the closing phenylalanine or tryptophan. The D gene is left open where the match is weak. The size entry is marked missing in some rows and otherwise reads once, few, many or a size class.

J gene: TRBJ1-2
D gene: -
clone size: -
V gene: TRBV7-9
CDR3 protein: CASSLVADTLYGYTF
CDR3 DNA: TGTGCCAGCAGCTTAGTAGCAGATACCCTCTATGGCTACACCTTC

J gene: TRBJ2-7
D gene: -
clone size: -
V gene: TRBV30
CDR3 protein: CAWRSTSGGEQYF
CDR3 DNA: TGTGCCTGGAGGTCGACTTCCGGTGGCGAGCAGTACTTC

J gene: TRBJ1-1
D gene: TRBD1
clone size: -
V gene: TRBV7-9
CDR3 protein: CASSLRGQGLTEAFF
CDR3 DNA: TGTGCCAGCAGCTTAAGGGGACAGGGCCTCACTGAAGCTTTCTTT

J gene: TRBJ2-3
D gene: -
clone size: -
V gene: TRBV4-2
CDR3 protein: CASLSDSWADTQYF
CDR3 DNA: TGTGCCAGCCTATCAGACAGCTGGGCAGATACGCAGTATTTT

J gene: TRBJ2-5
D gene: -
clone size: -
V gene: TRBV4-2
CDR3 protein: CASSQAPKETQYF
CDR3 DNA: TGTGCCAGCAGCCAAGCCCCAAAAGAGACCCAGTACTTC

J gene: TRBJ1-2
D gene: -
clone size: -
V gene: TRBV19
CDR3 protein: CASTRGHNYGYTF
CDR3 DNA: TGTGCCAGTACTCGGGGACATAACTATGGCTACACCTTC

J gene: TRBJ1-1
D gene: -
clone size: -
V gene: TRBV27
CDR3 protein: CASSFGTSENTEAFF
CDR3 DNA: TGTGCCAGCAGTTTTGGGACTTCGGAGAACACTGAAGCTTTCTTT

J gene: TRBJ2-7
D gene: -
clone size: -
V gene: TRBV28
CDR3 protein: CASRSLGNSFEQYF
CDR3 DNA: TGTGCCAGCAGATCACTAGGGAACTCTTTCGAGCAGTACTTC

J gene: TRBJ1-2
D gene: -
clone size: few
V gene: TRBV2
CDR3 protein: CASMTSRRGYTF
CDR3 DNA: TGTGCCAGCATGACAAGTCGCCGTGGCTACACCTTC

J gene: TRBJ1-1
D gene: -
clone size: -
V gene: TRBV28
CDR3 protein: CASRLQGGTEAFF
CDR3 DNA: TGTGCCAGCAGGTTACAGGGAGGAACTGAAGCTTTCTTT

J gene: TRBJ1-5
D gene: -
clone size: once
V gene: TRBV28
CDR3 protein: CATASGTGRIGNQPQHF
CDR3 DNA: TGTGCCACCGCGAGCGGTACAGGGCGAATAGGAAATCAGCCCCAGCATTTT

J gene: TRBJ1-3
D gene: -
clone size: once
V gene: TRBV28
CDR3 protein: CASSFGGTGNTIYF
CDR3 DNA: TGTGCCAGCAGTTTCGGGGGTACTGGAAACACCATATATTTT

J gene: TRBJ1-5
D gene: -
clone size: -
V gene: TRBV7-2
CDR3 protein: CASSLVADRNQPQHF
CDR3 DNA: TGTGCCAGCAGCTTAGTGGCGGATCGCAATCAGCCCCAGCATTTT

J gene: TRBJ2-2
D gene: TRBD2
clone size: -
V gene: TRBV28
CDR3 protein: CASSSGGFTGELFF
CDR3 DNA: TGTGCCAGCAGTAGCGGGGGCTTCACCGGGGAGCTGTTTTTT

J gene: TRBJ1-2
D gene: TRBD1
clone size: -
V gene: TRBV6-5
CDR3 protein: CASSYSVDRENGYTF
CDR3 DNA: TGTGCCAGCAGTTACTCGGTAGACAGGGAGAATGGCTACACCTTC

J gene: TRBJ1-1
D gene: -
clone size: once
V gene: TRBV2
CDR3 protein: CASSAFPVNTEAFF
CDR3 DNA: TGTGCCAGCAGCGCGTTCCCCGTGAACACTGAAGCTTTCTTT

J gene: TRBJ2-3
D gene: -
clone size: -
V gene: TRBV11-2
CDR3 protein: CASSLETGRGDTQYF
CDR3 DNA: TGTGCCAGCAGCTTAGAGACGGGGCGGGGAGATACGCAGTATTTT

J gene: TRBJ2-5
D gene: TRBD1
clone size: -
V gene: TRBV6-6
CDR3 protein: CASSGTGGETQYF
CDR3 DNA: TGTGCCAGCAGTGGGACAGGGGGAGAGACCCAGTACTTC

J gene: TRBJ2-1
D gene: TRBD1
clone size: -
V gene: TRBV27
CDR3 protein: CASSLWTGRNEQFF
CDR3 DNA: TGTGCCAGCAGTCTGTGGACAGGACGCAATGAGCAGTTCTTC

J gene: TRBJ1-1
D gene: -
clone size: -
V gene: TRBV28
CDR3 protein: CASTTGSTEAFF
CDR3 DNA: TGTGCCAGCACAACAGGGAGCACTGAAGCTTTCTTT